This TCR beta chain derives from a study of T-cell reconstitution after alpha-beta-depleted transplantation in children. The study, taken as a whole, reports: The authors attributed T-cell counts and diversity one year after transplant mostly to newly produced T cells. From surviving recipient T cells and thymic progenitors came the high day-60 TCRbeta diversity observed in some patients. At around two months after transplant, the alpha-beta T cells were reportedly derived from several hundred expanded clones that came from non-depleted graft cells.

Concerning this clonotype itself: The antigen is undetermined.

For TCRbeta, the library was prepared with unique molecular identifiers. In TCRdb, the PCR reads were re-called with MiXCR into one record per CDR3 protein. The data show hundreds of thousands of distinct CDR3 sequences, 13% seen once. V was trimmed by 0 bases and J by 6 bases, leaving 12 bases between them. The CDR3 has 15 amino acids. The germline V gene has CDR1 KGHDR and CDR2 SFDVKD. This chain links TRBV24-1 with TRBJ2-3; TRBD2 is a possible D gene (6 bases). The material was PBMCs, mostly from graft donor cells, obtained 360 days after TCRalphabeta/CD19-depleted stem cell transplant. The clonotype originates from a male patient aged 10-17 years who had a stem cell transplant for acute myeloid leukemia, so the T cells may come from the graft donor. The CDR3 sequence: CATSDLAGKVDTQYF. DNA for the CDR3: TGTGCCACCAGTGATTTGGCGGGGAAGGTCGATACGCAGTATTTT.